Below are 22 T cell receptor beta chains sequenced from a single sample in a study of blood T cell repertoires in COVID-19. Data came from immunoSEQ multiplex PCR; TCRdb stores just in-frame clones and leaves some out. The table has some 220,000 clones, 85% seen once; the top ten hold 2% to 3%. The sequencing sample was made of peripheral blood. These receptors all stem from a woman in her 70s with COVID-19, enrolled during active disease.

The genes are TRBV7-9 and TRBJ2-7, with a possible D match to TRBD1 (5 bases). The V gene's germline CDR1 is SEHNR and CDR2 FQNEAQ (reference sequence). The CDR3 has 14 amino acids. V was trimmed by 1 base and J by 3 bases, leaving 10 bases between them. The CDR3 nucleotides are TGTGCCAGCAGCTTAGGGGCAGGGCTCTACGAGCAGTACTTC. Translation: CASSLGAGLYEQYF.

CDR3 amino acids: CASSLGQGNGYTF. As DNA, the CDR3 is TGCGCCAGCAGCCTGGGACAGGGAAATGGCTACACCTTC. The J gene is TRBJ1-2, the V gene TRBV4-3; 9 bases agree with TRBD1. Trimming removed 4 bases from V and 6 bases from J; junction bases left unmatched: 3. Germline V gives CDR1 LGHNA, CDR2 YSLEER. The CDR3 runs to 13 residues.

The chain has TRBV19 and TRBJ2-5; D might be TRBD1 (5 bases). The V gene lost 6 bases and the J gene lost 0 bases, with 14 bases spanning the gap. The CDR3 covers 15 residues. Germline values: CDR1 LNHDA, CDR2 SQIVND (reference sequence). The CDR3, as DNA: TGTGCCAGTAGCTACAGGTTGGGTCACCAAGAGACCCAGTACTTC. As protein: CASSYRLGHQETQYF.

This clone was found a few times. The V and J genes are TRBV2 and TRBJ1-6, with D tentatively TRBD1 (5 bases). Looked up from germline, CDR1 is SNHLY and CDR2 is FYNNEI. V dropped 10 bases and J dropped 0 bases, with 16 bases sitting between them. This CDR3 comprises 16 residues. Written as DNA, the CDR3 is TGTGCCACCCGGGGGGGACCGAGCTCCTATAATTCACCCCTCCACTTT. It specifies CATRGGPSSYNSPLHF.

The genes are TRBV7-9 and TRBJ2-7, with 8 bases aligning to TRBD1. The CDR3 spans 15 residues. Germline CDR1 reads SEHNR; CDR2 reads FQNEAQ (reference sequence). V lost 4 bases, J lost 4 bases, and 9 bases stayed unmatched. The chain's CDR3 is CASSWVTGVKYEQYF. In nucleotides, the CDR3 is TGTGCCAGCAGCTGGGTGACAGGGGTAAAGTACGAGCAGTACTTC.

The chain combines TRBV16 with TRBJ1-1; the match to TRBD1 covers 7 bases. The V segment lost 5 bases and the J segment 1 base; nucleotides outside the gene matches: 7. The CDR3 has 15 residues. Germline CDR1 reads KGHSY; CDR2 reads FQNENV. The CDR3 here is CASSSGTATNTEAFF. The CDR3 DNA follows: TGTGCCAGCAGCTCTGGGACAGCGACGAACACTGAAGCTTTCTTT.

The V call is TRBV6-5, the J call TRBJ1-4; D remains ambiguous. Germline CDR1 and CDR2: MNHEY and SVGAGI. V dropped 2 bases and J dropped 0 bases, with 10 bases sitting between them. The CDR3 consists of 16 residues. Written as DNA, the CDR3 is TGTGCCAGCAGTTACCGTCACAGAGCAACTAATGAAAAACTGTTTTTT. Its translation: CASSYRHRATNEKLFF.

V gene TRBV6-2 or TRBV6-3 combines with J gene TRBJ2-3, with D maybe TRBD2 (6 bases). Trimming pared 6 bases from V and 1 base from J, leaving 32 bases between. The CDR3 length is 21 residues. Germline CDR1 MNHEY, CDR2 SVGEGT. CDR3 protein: CASSSLSSVGHGGVRTDTQYF. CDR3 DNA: TGTGCCAGCAGCTCCCTATCTAGCGTAGGGCACGGTGGGGTCCGCACAGATACGCAGTATTTT.

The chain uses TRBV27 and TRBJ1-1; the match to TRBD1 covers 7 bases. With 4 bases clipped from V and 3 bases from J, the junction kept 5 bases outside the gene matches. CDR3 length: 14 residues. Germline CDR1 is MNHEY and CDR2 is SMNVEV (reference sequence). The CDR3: CASSSRQGDTEAFF. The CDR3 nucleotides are TGTGCCAGCAGTTCCCGGCAGGGGGACACTGAAGCTTTCTTT.

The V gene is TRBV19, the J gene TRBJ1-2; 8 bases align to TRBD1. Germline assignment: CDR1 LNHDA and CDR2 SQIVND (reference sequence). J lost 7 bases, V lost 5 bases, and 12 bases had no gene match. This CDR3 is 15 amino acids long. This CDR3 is CASSPRTGSYSGYTF. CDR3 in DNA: TGTGCCAGTAGTCCCCGGACAGGGAGTTATTCTGGCTACACCTTC.

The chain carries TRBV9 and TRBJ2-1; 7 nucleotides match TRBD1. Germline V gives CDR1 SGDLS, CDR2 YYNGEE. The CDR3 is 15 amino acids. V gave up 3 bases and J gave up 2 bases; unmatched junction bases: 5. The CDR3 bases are TGTGCCAGCAGCGCACAGGGGATCGCCTACAATGAGCAGTTCTTC. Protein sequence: CASSAQGIAYNEQFF.

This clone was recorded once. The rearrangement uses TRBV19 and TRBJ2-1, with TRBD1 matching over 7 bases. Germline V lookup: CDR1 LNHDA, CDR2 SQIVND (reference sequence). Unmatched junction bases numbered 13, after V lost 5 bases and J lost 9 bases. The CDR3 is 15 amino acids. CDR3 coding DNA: TGTGCCAGTAGTTCAATCCCCATCAGGGGGAGTGAGCAGTTCTTC. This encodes CASSSIPIRGSEQFF.

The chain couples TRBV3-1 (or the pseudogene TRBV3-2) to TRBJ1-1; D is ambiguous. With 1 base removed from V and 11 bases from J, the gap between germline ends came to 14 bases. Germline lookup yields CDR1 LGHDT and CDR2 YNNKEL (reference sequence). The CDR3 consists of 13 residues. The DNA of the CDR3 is TGTGCCAGCAGCCAAGGGCGGGCCCTTTCGGCTTTCTTT. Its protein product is CASSQGRALSAFF.

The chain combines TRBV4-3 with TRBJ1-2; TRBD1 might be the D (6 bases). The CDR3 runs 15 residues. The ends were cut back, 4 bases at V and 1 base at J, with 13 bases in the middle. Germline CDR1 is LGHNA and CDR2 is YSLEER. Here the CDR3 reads CASSRGQGHNYGYTF. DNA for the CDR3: TGCGCCAGCAGCCGAGGTCAGGGACATAACTATGGCTACACCTTC.

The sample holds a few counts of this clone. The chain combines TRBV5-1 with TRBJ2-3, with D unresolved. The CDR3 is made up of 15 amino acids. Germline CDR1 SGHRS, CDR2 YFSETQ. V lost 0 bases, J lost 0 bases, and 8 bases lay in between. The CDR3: CASSLGLASTDTQYF. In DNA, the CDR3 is TGCGCCAGCAGCTTGGGACTCGCTAGCACAGATACGCAGTATTTT.

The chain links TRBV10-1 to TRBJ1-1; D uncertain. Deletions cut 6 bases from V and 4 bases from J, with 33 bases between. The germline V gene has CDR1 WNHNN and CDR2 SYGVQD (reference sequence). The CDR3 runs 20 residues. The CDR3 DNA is TGCGCCAGCAGGGCCAGAGACCGACGGAGGCCTTTATGGCGAATCACTGAAGCTTTCTTT. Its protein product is CASRARDRRRPLWRITEAFF.

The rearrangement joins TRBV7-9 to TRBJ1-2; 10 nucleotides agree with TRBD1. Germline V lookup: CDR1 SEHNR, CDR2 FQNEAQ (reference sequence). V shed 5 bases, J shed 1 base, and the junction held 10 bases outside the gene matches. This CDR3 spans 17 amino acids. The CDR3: CASSPRLGQGINYGYTF. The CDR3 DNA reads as TGTGCCAGCAGCCCTCGATTGGGACAGGGGATTAACTATGGCTACACCTTC.

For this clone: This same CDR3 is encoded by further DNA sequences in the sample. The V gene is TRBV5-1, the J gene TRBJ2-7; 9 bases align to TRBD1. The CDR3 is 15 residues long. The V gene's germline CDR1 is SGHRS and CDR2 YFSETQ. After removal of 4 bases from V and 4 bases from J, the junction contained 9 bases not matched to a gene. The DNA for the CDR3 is TGCGCCAGCAGCCCCACCGGGACAGGGACTTACGAGCAGTACTTC. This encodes CASSPTGTGTYEQYF.

DNA of the CDR3: TGTGCCAGCAATTTACTCTGGGACAGGGGTGAAAAACTGTTTTTT. It specifies CASNLLWDRGEKLFF. This chain joins TRBV6-6 and TRBJ1-4; TRBD1 agrees at 10 bases. This CDR3 spans 15 amino acids. The germline CDR1 and CDR2 sequences are MNHNY and SVGAGI (reference sequence). V was pared by 7 bases and J by 7 bases, with 9 bases of the junction left unmatched.

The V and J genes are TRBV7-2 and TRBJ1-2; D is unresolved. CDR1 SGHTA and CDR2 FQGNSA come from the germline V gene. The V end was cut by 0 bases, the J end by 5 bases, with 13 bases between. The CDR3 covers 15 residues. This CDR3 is CASSLAGGLEYGYTF. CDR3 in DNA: TGTGCCAGCAGCTTAGCTGGCGGACTTGAATATGGCTACACCTTC.

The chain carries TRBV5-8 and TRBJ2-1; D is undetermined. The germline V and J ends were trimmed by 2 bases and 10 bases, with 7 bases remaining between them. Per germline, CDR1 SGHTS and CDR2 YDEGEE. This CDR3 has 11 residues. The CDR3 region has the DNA TGTGCCAGCAGCTTCCCCGGGGAGCAGTTCTTC. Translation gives CASSFPGEQFF.

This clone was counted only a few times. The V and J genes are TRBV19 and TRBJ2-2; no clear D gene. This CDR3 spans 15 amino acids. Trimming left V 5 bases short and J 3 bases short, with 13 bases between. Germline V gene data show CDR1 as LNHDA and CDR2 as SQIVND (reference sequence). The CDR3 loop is CASSLPLADTGELFF. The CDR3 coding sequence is TGTGCCAGTAGTCTGCCCTTGGCAGACACCGGGGAGCTGTTTTTT.